The 6 T cell receptor beta chains given below trace back to one sample, sequenced in a study of cytomegalovirus exposure and HLA in healthy donors. Sequencing used immunoSEQ multiplex PCR; TCRdb keeps in-frame clones, though not all of them. The sample carries some 340,000 clones, approximately 86% recorded once. Material for sequencing was PBMCs. These receptors were collected from a woman in her 30s in good health and CMV-seropositive.

The J gene is TRBJ1-2, the V gene TRBV5-4; maybe TRBD1 (5 bases). Trimming left V 4 bases short and J 4 bases short, with 11 bases between. CDR3 length: 13 amino acids. Germline assignment: CDR1 SGHNT and CDR2 YYREEE (reference sequence). The CDR3 nucleotides are TGTGCCAGCAGCGCAGGGCCCTCCTATGGCTACACCTTC. It is translated as CASSAGPSYGYTF.

The V and J genes are TRBV7-2 and TRBJ2-2; either TRBD1 or TRBD2 may supply D (5 bases each). The V gene lost 5 bases and the J gene lost 6 bases, with 16 bases spanning the gap. This CDR3 region has 15 residues. Germline assignment: CDR1 SGHTA and CDR2 FQGNSA. The CDR3 DNA sequence: TGTGCCAGCAGCAAACGACGCCGGGACGCCGGGGAGCTGTTTTTT. It translates to CASSKRRRDAGELFF.

The chain joins TRBV29-1 to TRBJ1-1, with a possible D match to TRBD1 (5 bases). The CDR3 extends over 14 amino acids. The V gene's germline CDR1 is SQVTM and CDR2 ANQGSEA. V was pared by 6 bases and J by 3 bases, with 17 bases between. The CDR3 region is CSVEDTGRDTEAFF. The DNA of the CDR3 is TGCAGCGTAGAGGACACCGGGAGGGACACTGAAGCTTTCTTT.

This chain links TRBV28 with TRBJ2-7; D gene ambiguous. Trimming pared 5 bases from V and 4 bases from J, leaving 15 bases between. The CDR3 is made up of 14 amino acids. CDR1 is MDHEN, CDR2 SYDVKM, per germline. The CDR3 coding sequence is TGTGCCAGCAGTCGCGCCTCCTCCGAATACGAGCAGTACTTC. It is translated as CASSRASSEYEQYF.

The chain has TRBV7-9 and TRBJ1-1; D ambiguous. The CDR3 contains 11 residues. The germline CDR1 and CDR2 sequences are SEHNR and FQNEAQ (reference sequence). Trimming left V 7 bases short and J 3 bases short, with 6 bases between. The CDR3 region is CASMVYTEAFF. The CDR3, as DNA: TGTGCCAGCATGGTGTACACTGAAGCTTTCTTT.

The genes are TRBV15 and TRBJ2-7; the D gene is possibly TRBD2 (6 bases). Germline-derived CDR1 and CDR2 are LNHNV and YYDKDF (reference sequence). V was shortened by 5 bases and J by 6 bases, with 11 bases between the two germline ends. The CDR3 is made up of 12 amino acids. CDR3 DNA: TGTGCCACCAGCTACGGAGGGAGCGAGCAGTACTTC. Translated: CATSYGGSEQYF. Filled out from reference TRBV15 and TRBJ2-7, the complete variable domain reads DAMVIQNPRYQVTQFGKPVTLSCSQTLNHNVMYWYQQKSSQAPKLLFHYYDKDFNNEADTPDNFQSRRPNTSFCFLDIRSPGLGDTAMYLCATSYGGSEQYFGPGTRLTVT.